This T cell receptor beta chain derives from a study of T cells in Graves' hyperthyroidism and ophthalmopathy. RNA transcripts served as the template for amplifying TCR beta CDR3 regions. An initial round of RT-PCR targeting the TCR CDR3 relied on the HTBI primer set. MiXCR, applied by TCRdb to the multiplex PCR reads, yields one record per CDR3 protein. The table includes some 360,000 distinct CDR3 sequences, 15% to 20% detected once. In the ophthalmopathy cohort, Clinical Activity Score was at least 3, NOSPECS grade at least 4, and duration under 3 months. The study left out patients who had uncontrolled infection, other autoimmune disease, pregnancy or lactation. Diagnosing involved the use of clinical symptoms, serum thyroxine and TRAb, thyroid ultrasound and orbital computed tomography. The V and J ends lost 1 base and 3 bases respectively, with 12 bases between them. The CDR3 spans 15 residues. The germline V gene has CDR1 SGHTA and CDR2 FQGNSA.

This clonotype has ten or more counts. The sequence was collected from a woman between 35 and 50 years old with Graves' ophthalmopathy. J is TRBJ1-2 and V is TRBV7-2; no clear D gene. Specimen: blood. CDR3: CASSLGLKDDYGYTF. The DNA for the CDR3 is TGTGCCAGCAGCTTAGGGCTAAAGGACGACTATGGCTACACCTTC.